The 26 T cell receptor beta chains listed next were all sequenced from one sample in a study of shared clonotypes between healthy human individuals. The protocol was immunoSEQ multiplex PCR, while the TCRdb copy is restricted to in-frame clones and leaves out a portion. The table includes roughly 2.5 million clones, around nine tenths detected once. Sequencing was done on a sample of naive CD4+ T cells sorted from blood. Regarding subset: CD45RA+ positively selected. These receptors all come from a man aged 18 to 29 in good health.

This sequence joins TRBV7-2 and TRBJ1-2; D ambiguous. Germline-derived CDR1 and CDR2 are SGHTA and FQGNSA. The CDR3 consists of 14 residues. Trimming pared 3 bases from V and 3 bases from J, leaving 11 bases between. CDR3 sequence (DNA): TGTGCCAGCAGCTTTAGGCAGACCGACTATGGCTACACCTTC. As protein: CASSFRQTDYGYTF. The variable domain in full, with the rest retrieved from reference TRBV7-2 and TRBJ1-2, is GAGVSQSPSNKVTEKGKDVELRCDPISGHTALYWYRQSLGQGLEFLIYFQGNSAPDKSGLPSDRFSAERTGGSVSTLTIQRTQQEDSAVYLCASSFRQTDYGYTFGSGTRLTVV.

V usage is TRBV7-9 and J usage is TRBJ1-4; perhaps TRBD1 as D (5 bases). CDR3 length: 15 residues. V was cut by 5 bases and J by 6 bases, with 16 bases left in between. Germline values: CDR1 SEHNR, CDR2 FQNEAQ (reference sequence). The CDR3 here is CASSLYKEGDEKLFF. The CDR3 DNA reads TGTGCCAGCAGCCTATACAAGGAAGGGGATGAAAAACTGTTTTTT.

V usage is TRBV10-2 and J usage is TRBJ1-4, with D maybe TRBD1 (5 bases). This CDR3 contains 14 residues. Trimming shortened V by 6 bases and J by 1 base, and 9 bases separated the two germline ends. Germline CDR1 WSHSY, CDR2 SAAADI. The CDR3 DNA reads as TGCGCCAGCAGCAGGGTAGGAACTAATGAAAAACTGTTTTTT. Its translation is CASSRVGTNEKLFF.

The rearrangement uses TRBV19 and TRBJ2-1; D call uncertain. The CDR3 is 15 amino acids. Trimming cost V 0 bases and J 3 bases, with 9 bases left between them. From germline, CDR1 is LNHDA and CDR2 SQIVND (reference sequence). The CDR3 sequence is CASSIDGVYYNEQFF. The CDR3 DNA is TGTGCCAGTAGTATAGATGGGGTCTACTACAATGAGCAGTTCTTC.

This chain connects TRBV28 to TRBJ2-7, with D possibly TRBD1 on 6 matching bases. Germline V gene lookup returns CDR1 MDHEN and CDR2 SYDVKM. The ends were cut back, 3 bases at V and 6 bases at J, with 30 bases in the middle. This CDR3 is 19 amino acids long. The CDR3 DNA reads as TGTGCCAGCAGTTTCGCCCAAGCGGTGGGACATAGTACACCCTTCGAGCAGTACTTC. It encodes CASSFAQAVGHSTPFEQYF.

The CDR3 DNA reads as TGTGCCAGCAGTCTAGGACAGGTTAATGGCTACACCTTC. As protein: CASSLGQVNGYTF. J is TRBJ1-2 and V is TRBV28, with 7 bases lining up with TRBD1. Trimming cost V 5 bases and J 6 bases; bases outside gene matches: 6. The CDR3 is 13 amino acids. Germline V gives CDR1 MDHEN, CDR2 SYDVKM.

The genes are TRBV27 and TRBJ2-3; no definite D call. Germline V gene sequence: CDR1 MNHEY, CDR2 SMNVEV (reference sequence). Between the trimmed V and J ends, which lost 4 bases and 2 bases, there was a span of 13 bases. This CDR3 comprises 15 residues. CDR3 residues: CASSSERRVTDTQYF. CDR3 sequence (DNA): TGTGCCAGCAGTTCAGAGCGTAGGGTCACAGATACGCAGTATTTT.

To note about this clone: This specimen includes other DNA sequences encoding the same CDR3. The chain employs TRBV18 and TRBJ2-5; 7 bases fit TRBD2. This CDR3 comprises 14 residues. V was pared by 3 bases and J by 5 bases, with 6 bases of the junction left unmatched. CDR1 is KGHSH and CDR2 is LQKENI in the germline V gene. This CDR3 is CASSPPAGVETQYF. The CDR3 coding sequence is TGTGCCAGCTCACCGCCGGCGGGGGTTGAGACCCAGTACTTC.

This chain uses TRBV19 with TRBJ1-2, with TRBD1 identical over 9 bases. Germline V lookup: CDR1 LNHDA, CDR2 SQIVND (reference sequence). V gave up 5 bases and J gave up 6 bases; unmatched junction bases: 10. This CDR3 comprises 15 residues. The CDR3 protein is CASSPGTGRDNGYTF. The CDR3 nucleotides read TGTGCCAGTAGTCCCGGGACAGGGCGGGACAATGGCTACACCTTC.

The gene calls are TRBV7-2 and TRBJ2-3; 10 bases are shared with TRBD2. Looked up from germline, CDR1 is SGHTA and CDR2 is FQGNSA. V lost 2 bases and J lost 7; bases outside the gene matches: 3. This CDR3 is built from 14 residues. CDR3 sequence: CASSLSSGGNTQYF. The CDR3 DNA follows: TGTGCCAGCAGCTTAAGTAGCGGGGGGAATACGCAGTATTTT.

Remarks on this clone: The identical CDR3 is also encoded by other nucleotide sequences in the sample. As DNA, the CDR3 is TGTGCCAGCAGTTTATCAGACTATAATTCACCCCTCCACTTT. Protein sequence: CASSLSDYNSPLHF. The rearrangement uses TRBV27 and TRBJ1-6, with no clear D. The CDR3 is 14 amino acids. Germline-derived CDR1 and CDR2 are MNHEY and SMNVEV (reference sequence). V was shortened by 0 bases and J by 3 bases, with 3 bases between the two germline ends.

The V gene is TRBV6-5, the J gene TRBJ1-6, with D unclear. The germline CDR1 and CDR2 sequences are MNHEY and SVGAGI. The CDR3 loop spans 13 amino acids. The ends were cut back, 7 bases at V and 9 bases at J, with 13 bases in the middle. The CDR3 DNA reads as TGTGCCAGCATGAGGAGGGCCCTTTCACCCCTCCACTTT. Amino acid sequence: CASMRRALSPLHF.

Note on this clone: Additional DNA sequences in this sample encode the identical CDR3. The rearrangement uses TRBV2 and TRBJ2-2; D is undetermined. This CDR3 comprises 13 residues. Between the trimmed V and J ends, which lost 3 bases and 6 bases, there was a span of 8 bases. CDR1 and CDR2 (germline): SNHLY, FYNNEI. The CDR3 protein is CASSESSSGELFF. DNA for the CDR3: TGTGCCAGCAGTGAGTCGTCGTCCGGGGAGCTGTTTTTT.

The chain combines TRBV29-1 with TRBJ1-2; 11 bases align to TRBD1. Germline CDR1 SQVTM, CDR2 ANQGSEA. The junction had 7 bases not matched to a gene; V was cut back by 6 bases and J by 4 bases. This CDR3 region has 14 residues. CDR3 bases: TGCAGCGTGGGGACAGGGGGTAACAGCTATGGCTACACCTTC. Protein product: CSVGTGGNSYGYTF.

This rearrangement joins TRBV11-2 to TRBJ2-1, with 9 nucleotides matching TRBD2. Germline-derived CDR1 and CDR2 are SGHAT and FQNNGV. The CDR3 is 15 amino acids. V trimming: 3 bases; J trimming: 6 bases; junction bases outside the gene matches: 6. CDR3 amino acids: CASSLTSGGGNEQFF. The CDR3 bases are TGTGCCAGCAGCTTGACTAGCGGAGGGGGCAATGAGCAGTTCTTC.

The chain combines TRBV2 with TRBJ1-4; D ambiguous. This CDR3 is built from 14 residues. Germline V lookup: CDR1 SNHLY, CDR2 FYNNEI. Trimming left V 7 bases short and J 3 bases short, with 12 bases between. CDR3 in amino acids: CASTPRRSNEKLFF. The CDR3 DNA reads TGTGCCAGCACTCCGAGGAGATCTAATGAAAAACTGTTTTTT.

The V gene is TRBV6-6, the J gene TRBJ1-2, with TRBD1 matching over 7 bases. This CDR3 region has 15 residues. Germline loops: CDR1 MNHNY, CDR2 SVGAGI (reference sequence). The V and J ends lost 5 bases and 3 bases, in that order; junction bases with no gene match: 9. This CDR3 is CASSRAAGQHYGYTF. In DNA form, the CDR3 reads TGTGCCAGCAGTAGAGCCGCGGGACAGCACTATGGCTACACCTTC.

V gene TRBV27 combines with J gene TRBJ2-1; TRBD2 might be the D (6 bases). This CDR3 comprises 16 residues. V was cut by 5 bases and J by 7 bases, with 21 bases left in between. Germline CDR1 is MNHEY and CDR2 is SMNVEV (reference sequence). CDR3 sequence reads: CASSPLVSGSWNEQFF. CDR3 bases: TGTGCCAGCAGTCCCCTGGTTTCCGGGAGCTGGAATGAGCAGTTCTTC.

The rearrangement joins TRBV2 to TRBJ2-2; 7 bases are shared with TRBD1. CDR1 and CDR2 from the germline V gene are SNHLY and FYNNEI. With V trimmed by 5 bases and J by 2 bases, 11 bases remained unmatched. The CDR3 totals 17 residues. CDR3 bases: TGTGCCAGCAGTACCCGGACAGGAGGATTAAACACCGGGGAGCTGTTTTTT. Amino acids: CASSTRTGGLNTGELFF.

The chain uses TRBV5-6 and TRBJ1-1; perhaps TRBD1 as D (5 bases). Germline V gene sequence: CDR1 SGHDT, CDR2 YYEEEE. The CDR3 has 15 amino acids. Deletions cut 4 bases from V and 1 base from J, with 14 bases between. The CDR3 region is CASSPGGLANTEAFF. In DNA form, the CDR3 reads TGTGCCAGCAGCCCCGGGGGGTTGGCGAACACTGAAGCTTTCTTT.

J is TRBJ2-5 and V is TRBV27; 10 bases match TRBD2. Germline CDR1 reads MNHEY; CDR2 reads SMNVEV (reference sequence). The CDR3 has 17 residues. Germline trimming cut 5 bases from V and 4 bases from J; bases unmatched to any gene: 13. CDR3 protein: CASSRSVLAGWLETQYF. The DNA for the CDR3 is TGTGCCAGCAGTCGGTCCGTACTAGCGGGATGGCTAGAGACCCAGTACTTC.

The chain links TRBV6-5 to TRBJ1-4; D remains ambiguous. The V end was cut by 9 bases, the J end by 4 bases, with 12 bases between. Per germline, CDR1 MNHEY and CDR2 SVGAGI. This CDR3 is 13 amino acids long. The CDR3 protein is CASRAAFNEKLFF. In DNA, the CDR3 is TGTGCCAGTCGGGCAGCTTTTAATGAAAAACTGTTTTTT.

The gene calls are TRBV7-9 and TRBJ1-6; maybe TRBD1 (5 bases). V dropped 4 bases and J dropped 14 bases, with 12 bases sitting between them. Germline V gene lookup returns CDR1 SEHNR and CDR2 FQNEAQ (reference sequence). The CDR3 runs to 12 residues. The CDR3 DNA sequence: TGTGCCAGCAGCTCCCGACAGCTCGCCCTCCACTTT. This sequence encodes CASSSRQLALHF. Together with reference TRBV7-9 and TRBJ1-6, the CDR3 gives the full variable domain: DTGVSQNPRHKITKRGQNVTFRCDPISEHNRLYWYRQTLGQGPEFLTYFQNEAQLEKSRLLSDRFSAERPKGSFSTLEIQRTEQGDSAMYLCASSSRQLALHFGNGTRLTVT.

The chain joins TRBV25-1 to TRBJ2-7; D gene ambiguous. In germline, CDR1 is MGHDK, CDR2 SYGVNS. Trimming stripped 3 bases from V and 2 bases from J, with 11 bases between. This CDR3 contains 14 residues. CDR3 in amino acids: CASSDGVIPYEQYF. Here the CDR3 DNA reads TGTGCCAGCAGTGATGGGGTCATCCCCTACGAGCAGTACTTC.

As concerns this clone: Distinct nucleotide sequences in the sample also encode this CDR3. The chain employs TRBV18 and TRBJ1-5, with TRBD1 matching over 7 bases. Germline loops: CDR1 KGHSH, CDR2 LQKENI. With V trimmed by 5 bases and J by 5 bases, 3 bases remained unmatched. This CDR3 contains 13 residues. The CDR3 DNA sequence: TGTGCCAGCTCAGCGGACAGGCATCAGCCCCAGCATTTT. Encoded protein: CASSADRHQPQHF.

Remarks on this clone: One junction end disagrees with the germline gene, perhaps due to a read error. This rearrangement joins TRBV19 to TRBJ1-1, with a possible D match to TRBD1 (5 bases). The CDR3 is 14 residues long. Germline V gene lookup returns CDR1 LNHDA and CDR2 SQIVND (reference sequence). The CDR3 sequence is CASSIGPGRRPGIF. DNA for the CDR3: TGTGCCAGTAGTATCGGGCCAGGTCGGCGTCCAGGGATCTTT.